One sample yielded the 19 T cell receptor beta chains listed below, sequenced in a study of early T cells in non-severe SARS-CoV-2 infection. Each CDR3 protein is one row after TCRdb ran MiXCR on the 5' RACE reads. The sample shows over 55,000 distinct CDR3 sequences, approximately 12% of them seen only once. The sample taken for sequencing was whole blood. Receptors originate from an adult who was a healthcare worker with PCR-confirmed SARS-CoV-2 infection or an uninfected control (not recorded which).

Many counts were recorded for this clonotype. The chain recombines TRBV7-2 with TRBJ2-3; D call uncertain. CDR3 length: 19 amino acids. CDR1 is SGHTA and CDR2 is FQGNSA in the germline V gene. The V gene lost 6 bases and the J gene lost 1 base, with 26 bases spanning the gap. The CDR3 spells CASRFFGPRRKARTDTQYF. In DNA form, the CDR3 reads TGTGCCAGCAGATTTTTCGGCCCTCGACGGAAGGCCCGCACAGATACGCAGTATTTT.

The chain uses TRBV29-1 and TRBJ2-3; D unresolved. CDR3 length: 12 amino acids. Germline V gene sequence: CDR1 SQVTM, CDR2 ANQGSEA. V gave up 7 bases and J gave up 2 bases, with 10 bases separating them. The CDR3 DNA reads as TGCAGCGGATACATCTACACAGATACGCAGTATTTT. Protein sequence: CSGYIYTDTQYF.

This clonotype appeared many times. This chain joins TRBV7-9 and TRBJ2-1, with TRBD1 identical over 10 bases. The CDR3 runs to 17 residues. Per germline, CDR1 SEHNR and CDR2 FQNEAQ (reference sequence). With 5 bases clipped from V and 7 bases from J, the junction kept 14 bases outside the gene matches. CDR3 amino acids: CASSLGAGTGERNEQFF. The CDR3 nucleotides read TGTGCCAGCAGCCTGGGGGCCGGGACAGGGGAGAGGAATGAGCAGTTCTTC.

This clonotype was seen ten or more times. The chain combines TRBV6-5 with TRBJ1-2, with D perhaps matching TRBD1 (5 bases). The CDR3 is made up of 15 amino acids. The V end lost 5 bases, the J end lost 5 bases, and 18 bases lay between the germline ends. The germline V gene encodes CDR1 MNHEY and CDR2 SVGAGI. The CDR3 nucleotides read TGTGCCAGCAGTCCGGCCTTACAGGTCGGGTATGGCTACACCTTC. Translation gives CASSPALQVGYGYTF.

This clonotype was picked up many times. This chain uses TRBV11-2 with TRBJ1-3; no clear D gene. The CDR3 is 13 residues long. Germline-derived CDR1 and CDR2 are SGHAT and FQNNGV. V was shortened by 4 bases and J by 8 bases, with 12 bases between the two germline ends. CDR3 bases: TGTGCCAGCAGCTCGTGGTTGGCCGACACCATATATTTT. It is translated as CASSSWLADTIYF.

This clonotype was counted ten times or more. This chain connects TRBV2 to TRBJ2-1; 7 nucleotides agree with TRBD1. The CDR3 is made up of 15 amino acids. Unmatched junction bases numbered 9, after V lost 4 bases and J lost 6 bases. Germline V gene lookup returns CDR1 SNHLY and CDR2 FYNNEI. The CDR3 protein is CASSVRTGVGNEQFF. The CDR3 DNA follows: TGTGCCAGCAGTGTAAGAACAGGGGTCGGCAATGAGCAGTTCTTC.

The table lists this clonotype with many counts. The gene calls are TRBV6-6 and TRBJ2-1; no reliable D call. The CDR3 extends over 15 amino acids. The V and J ends lost 3 bases and 1 base respectively, with 10 bases between them. Germline V gene sequence: CDR1 MNHNY, CDR2 SVGAGI (reference sequence). The DNA for the CDR3 is TGTGCCAGCAGTTATGGCGGTTCTTCCTACAATGAGCAGTTCTTC. Translating gives CASSYGGSSYNEQFF.

This clonotype was observed many times. The CDR3 bases are TGTGCCAGCAGCTTAGGCGACAGGGATGCAGAGACCCAGTACTTC. Its translation: CASSLGDRDAETQYF. The chain carries TRBV11-2 and TRBJ2-5, with TRBD1 matching 7 bases. Germline loops: CDR1 SGHAT, CDR2 FQNNGV. The J segment lost 4 bases and the V segment lost 1 base, leaving 6 bases of the junction unmatched. The CDR3 contains 15 residues. The variable domain in full, completed from reference TRBV11-2 and TRBJ2-5, reads EAGVAQSPRYKIIEKRQSVAFWCNPISGHATLYWYQQILGQGPKLLIQFQNNGVVDDSQLPKDRFSAERLKGVDSTLKIQPAKLEDSAVYLCASSLGDRDAETQYFGPGTRLLVL.

This clonotype appeared many times. CDR3 nucleotides: TGTGCCAGCAGTTGGGGGCGGGAGCAGTTCTTC. Its protein product is CASSWGREQFF. This sequence joins TRBV6-2 or TRBV6-3 and TRBJ2-1; weak D call: TRBD1 (6 bases). Trimming pared 4 bases from V and 10 bases from J, leaving 8 bases between. The CDR3 contains 11 residues. Germline V gene lookup returns CDR1 MNHEY and CDR2 SVGEGT.

The rearrangement links TRBV6-2 or TRBV6-3 to TRBJ1-1; D is uncertain. Germline V gene data show CDR1 as MNHEY and CDR2 as SVGEGT. V was pared by 9 bases and J by 5 bases, with 13 bases between. The CDR3 is made up of 12 amino acids. The CDR3 reads CASMKWDTEAFF. The CDR3 nucleotides are TGTGCCAGTATGAAATGGGATACTGAAGCTTTCTTT.

At least ten counts were recorded for this clonotype. For the CDR3, the DNA is TGTGCCAGCAGTGGGACTAGCGGGCGCACAGATACGCAGTATTTT. It is translated as CASSGTSGRTDTQYF. The gene calls are TRBV2 and TRBJ2-3, with TRBD2 matching 11 bases. The CDR3 extends over 15 amino acids. Germline V gene sequence: CDR1 SNHLY, CDR2 FYNNEI. J was trimmed by 1 base and V by 4 bases; bases with no gene match: 1.

This clonotype has only one observation. In DNA form, the CDR3 reads TGTGCCAGCAGCCAGAGACAGCTTAACACTGAAGCTTTCTTT. It yields the protein CASSQRQLNTEAFF. The J gene is TRBJ1-1, the V gene TRBV6-5; possible D gene TRBD1, 5 bases. Trimming stripped 6 bases from V and 2 bases from J, with 13 bases between. CDR3 size: 14 residues. Per the germline V gene, CDR1 is MNHEY and CDR2 is SVGAGI.

This clonotype has at least ten counts. In DNA form, the CDR3 reads TGCGCCAGCAGCTTACAGGGGCGCGAGCAGTACTTC. Protein sequence: CASSLQGREQYF. This chain joins TRBV5-1 and TRBJ2-7; TRBD1 aligns across 7 bases. V trimming: 2 bases; J trimming: 6 bases; junction bases outside the gene matches: 2. CDR1 and CDR2 (germline): SGHRS, YFSETQ. The CDR3 consists of 12 residues.

This clonotype came up many times. The V and J genes are TRBV5-1 and TRBJ2-7; 13 positions agree with TRBD2. The CDR3 is 15 residues long. V trimming: 4 bases; J trimming: 6 bases; junction bases outside the gene matches: 7. From germline, CDR1 is SGHRS and CDR2 YFSETQ. The CDR3, as DNA: TGCGCCAGCAGCCCAACTAGCGGGAGGGCGGGCGAGCAGTACTTC. The encoded protein is CASSPTSGRAGEQYF.

This clonotype was seen ten or more times. CDR3: CASSLRDSGYTF. The CDR3 DNA sequence: TGTGCCAGCAGCTTACGCGACTCAGGCTACACCTTC. The chain uses TRBV11-2 and TRBJ1-2, with D uncertain. The CDR3 spans 12 residues. The V gene's germline CDR1 is SGHAT and CDR2 FQNNGV. The V end lost 2 bases, the J end lost 8 bases, and 9 bases lay between the germline ends.

This clonotype was recorded a few times. The chain is built from TRBV27 and TRBJ2-7; a weak D match, TRBD2 (6 bases). V lost 8 bases to trimming and J lost 6 bases, with 17 bases between them. The germline CDR1 and CDR2 sequences are MNHEY and SMNVEV (reference sequence). There are 13 residues in the CDR3. DNA for the CDR3: TGTGCCAGCCGTATGGAGGGAGTCGGCGAGCAGTACTTC. It yields the protein CASRMEGVGEQYF.

Many counts were recorded for this clonotype. DNA of the CDR3: TGTGCCAGCAGCTTATCTGGGGTCAATGAGCAGTTCTTC. Its protein is CASSLSGVNEQFF. J is TRBJ2-1 and V is TRBV7-9; D is unresolved. In germline, CDR1 is SEHNR, CDR2 FQNEAQ (reference sequence). The CDR3 totals 13 residues. Trimming took 2 bases from V and 6 from J, leaving 8 bases between them. Full variable domain (missing parts from reference TRBV7-9 and TRBJ2-1): DTGVSQNPRHKITKRGQNVTFRCDPISEHNRLYWYRQTLGQGPEFLTYFQNEAQLEKSRLLSDRFSAERPKGSFSTLEIQRTEQGDSAMYLCASSLSGVNEQFFGPGTRLTVL.

This clonotype was detected a few times. The CDR3 spells CASSRDSNYGYTF. The CDR3 coding sequence is TGTGCCAGCAGCCGGGACAGCAACTATGGCTACACCTTC. The chain is built from TRBV7-9 and TRBJ1-2, with 7 bases identical to TRBD1. V shed 5 bases, J shed 2 bases, and the junction held 2 bases outside the gene matches. CDR3 length: 13 amino acids. Germline V gene lookup returns CDR1 SEHNR and CDR2 FQNEAQ (reference sequence).

The chain is built from TRBV10-2 and TRBJ2-3; no definite D call. The CDR3 contains 13 residues. Trimming took 3 bases from V and 3 from J, leaving 7 bases between them. Germline V lookup: CDR1 WSHSY, CDR2 SAAADI. CDR3 DNA: TGCGCCAGCAGTGAAGGGTGGACAGATACGCAGTATTTT. Amino acids: CASSEGWTDTQYF.